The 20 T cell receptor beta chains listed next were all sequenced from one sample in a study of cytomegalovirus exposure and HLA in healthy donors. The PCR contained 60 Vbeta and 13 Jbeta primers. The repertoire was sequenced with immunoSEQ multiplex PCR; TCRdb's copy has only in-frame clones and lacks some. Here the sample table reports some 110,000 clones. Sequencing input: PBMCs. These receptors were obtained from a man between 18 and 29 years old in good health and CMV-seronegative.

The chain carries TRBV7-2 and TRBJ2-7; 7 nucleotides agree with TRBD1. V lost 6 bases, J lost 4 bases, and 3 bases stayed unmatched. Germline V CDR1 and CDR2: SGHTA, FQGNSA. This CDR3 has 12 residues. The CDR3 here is CASRLTGYEQYF. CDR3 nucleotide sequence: TGTGCCAGCAGGTTGACAGGGTACGAGCAGTACTTC.

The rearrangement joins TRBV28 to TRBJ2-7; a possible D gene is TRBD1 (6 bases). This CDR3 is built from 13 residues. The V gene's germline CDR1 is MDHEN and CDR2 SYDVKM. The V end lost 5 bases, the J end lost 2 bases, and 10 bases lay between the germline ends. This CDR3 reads CASSLPGAYEQYF. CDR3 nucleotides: TGTGCCAGCAGTCTCCCAGGGGCCTACGAGCAGTACTTC.

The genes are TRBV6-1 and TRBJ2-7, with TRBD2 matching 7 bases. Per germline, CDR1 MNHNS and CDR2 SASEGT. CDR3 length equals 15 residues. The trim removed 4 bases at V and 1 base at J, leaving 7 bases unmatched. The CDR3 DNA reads TGTGCCAGCAGTGGGCGAGGAGCGGGATCCTACGAGCAGTACTTC. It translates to CASSGRGAGSYEQYF.

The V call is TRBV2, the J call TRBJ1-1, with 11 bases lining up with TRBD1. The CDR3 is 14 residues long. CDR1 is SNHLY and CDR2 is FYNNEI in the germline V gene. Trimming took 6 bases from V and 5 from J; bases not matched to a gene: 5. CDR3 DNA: TGTGCCAGCAGCGCCGGGACAGGGGGAACTGAAGCTTTCTTT. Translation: CASSAGTGGTEAFF.

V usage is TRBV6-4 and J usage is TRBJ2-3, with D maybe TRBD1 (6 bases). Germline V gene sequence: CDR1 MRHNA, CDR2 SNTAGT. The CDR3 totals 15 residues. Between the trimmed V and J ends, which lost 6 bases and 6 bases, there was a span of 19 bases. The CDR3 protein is CASSERPDQGDTQYF. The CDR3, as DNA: TGTGCCAGCAGCGAGAGACCCGATCAGGGGGATACGCAGTATTTT.

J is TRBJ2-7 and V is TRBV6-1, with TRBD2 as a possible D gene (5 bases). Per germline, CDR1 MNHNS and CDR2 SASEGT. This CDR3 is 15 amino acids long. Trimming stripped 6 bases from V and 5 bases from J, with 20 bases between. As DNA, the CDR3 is TGTGCCAGCAGAGCGGACGGCAGGCGTGGGGACGAGCAGTACTTC. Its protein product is CASRADGRRGDEQYF.

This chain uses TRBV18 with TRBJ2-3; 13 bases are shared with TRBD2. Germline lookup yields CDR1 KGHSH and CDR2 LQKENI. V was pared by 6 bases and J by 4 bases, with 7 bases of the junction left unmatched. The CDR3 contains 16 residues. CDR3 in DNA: TGTGCCAGCTCCGTTGGACTAGCGGGAGATGCAGATACGCAGTATTTT. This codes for CASSVGLAGDADTQYF.

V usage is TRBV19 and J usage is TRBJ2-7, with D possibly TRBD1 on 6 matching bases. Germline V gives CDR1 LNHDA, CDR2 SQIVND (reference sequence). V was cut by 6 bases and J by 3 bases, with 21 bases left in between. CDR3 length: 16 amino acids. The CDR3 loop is CASSQDSRGLSYEQYF. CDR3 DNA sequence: TGTGCCAGTAGCCAAGACTCCAGGGGATTGAGCTACGAGCAGTACTTC.

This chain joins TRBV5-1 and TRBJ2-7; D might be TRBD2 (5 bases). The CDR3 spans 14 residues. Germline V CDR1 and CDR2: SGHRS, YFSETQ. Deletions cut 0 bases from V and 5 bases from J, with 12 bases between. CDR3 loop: CASSLVRGRDEQYF. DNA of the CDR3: TGCGCCAGCAGCTTGGTTCGAGGGCGAGACGAGCAGTACTTC.

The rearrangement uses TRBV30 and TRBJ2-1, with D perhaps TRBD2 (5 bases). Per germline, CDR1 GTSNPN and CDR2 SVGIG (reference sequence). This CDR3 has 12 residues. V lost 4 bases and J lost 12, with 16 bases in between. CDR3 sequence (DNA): TGTGCCTGGAATCACGGCAGCGGCCTGCAGTTCTTC. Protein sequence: CAWNHGSGLQFF.

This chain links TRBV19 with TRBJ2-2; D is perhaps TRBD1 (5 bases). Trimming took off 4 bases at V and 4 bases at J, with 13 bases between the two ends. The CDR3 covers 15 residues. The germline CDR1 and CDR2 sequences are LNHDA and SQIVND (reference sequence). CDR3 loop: CASSKAQGGTGELFF. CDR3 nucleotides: TGTGCCAGTAGTAAGGCGCAGGGTGGCACCGGGGAGCTGTTTTTT.

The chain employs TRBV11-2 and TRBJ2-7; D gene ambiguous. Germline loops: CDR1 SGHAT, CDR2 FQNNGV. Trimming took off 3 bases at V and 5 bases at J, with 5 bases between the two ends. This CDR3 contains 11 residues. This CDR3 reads CASSFENEQYF. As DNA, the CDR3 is TGTGCCAGCAGCTTTGAGAACGAGCAGTACTTC.

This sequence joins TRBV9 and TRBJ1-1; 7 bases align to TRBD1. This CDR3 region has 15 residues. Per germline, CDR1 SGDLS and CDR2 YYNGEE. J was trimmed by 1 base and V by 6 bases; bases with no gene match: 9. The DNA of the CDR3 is TGTGCCAGCAACTCCGCGGGACAGAGGAACACTGAAGCTTTCTTT. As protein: CASNSAGQRNTEAFF.

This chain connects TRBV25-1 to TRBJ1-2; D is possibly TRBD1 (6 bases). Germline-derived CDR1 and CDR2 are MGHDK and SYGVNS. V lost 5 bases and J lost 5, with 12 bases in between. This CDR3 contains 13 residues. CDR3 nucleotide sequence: TGTGCCAGCAGTCGGGAGGGGGTTTATGGCTACACCTTC. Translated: CASSREGVYGYTF.

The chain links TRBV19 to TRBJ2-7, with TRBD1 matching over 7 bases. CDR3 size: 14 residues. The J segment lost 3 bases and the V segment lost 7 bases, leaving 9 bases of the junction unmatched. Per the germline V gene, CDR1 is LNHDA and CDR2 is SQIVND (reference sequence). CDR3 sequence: CASTARGFNYEQYF. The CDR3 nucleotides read TGTGCCAGTACCGCCAGGGGGTTTAACTACGAGCAGTACTTC.

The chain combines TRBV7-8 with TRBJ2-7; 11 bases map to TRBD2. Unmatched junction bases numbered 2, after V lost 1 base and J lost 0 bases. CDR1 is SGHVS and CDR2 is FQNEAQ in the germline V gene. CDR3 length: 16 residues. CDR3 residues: CASSLGLAGISYEQYF. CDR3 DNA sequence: TGTGCCAGCAGCTTAGGACTAGCGGGGATCTCCTACGAGCAGTACTTC.

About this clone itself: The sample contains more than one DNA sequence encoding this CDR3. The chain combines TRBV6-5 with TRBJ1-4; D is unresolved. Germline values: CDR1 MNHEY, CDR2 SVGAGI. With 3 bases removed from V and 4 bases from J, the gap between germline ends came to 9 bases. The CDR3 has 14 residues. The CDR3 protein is CASSYTQNNEKLFF. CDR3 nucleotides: TGTGCCAGCAGTTATACGCAGAATAATGAAAAACTGTTTTTT.

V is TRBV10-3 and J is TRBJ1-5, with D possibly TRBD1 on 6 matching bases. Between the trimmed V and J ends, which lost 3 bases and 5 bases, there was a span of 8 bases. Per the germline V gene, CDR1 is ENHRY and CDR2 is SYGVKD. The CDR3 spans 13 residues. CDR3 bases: TGTGCCATCAGTGACAGGGGCGATCAGCCCCAGCATTTT. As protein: CAISDRGDQPQHF.

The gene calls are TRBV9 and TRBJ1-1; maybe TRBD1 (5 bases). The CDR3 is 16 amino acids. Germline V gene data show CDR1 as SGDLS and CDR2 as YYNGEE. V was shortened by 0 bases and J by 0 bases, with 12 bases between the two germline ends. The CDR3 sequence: CASSVGGRTMNTEAFF. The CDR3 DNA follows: TGTGCCAGCAGCGTAGGGGGCAGAACCATGAACACTGAAGCTTTCTTT.

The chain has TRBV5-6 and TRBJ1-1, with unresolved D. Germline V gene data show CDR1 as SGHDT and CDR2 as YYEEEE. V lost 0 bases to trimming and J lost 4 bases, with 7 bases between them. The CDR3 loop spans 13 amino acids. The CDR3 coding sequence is TGTGCCAGCAGCTTGGAGGTAGCCACTGAAGCTTTCTTT. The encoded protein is CASSLEVATEAFF.